This TCR beta chain was sequenced during a study of breast tumors, draining lymph nodes, adjacent tissues. This clonotype was picked up many times. Its antigen is still unknown. Deletions cut 4 bases from V and 2 bases from J, with 4 bases between. The length of the CDR3 is 12 residues. TCRdb analysed the multiplex PCR reads with MiXCR anew, one entry per CDR3 protein. The sample has about 270,000 distinct CDR3 sequences; 30% are singletons. Study findings and constraints: Tumor and nontumor repertoires were significantly more similar in luminal-like than in basal-like breast cancer. Tumor repertoires ranked between lymph nodes and nontumor tissue in diversity, with V and J gene preferences.

Axillary draining lymph nodes of breast cancer patients supplied the node samples. The J gene is TRBJ2-3, the V gene TRBV12-3 or TRBV12-4; D unclear. The clonotype was recovered from a female donor with breast cancer. Some clones in this sample may be carry-over from other donors' samples. Source material: axillary lymph node tissue. The CDR3 reads CASSSFTDTQYF. CDR3 in DNA: TGTGCCAGCAGTTCCTTCACAGATACGCAGTATTTT.